This T cell receptor beta chain emerged from a study of T cell responses to AZD1222 COVID-19 vaccine. Germline V gives CDR1 SEHNR, CDR2 FQNEAQ (reference sequence). The CDR3 length is 10 residues. The table came from immunoSEQ multiplex PCR; TCRdb's copy has only in-frame clones and leaves some out. This table has 100,000 to 150,000 clones, around 90% appearing once. Sample: peripheral blood, taken on day 0 of AZD1222 vaccination. The clonotype was recovered from an adult in good health. The chain links TRBV7-9 to TRBJ2-5, with D possibly being TRBD2 (7 bases). CDR3 in DNA: TGTGCAGGGGGGGGCGAGACCCAGTACTTC. Its translation is CAGGGETQYF.